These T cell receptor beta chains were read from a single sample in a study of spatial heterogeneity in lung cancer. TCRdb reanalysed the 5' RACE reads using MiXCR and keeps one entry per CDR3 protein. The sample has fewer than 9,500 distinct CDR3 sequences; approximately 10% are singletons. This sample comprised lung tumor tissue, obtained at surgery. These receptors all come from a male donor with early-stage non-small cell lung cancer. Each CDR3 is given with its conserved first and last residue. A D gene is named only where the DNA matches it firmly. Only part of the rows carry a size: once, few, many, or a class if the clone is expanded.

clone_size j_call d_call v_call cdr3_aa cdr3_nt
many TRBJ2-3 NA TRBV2 CASTRGAGTDTQYF TGTGCCAGCACCCGGGGCGCGGGGACAGATACGCAGTATTTT
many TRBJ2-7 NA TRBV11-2 CASSLGQFPYEQYF TGTGCCAGCAGCTTAGGCCAGTTCCCCTACGAGCAGTACTTC
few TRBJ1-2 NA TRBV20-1 CSASGGANYGYTF TGCAGTGCTAGTGGAGGGGCTAACTATGGCTACACCTTC
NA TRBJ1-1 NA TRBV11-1 CASSLRWNTEAFF TGTGCCAGCAGCTTACGGTGGAACACTGAAGCTTTCTTT
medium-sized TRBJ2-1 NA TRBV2 CASSGPGTLYNEQFF TGTGCCAGCAGCGGACCCGGGACTCTCTACAATGAGCAGTTCTTC
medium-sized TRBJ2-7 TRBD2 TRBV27 CASSFGLAGVGEQYF TGTGCCAGCAGTTTCGGACTAGCGGGAGTCGGGGAGCAGTACTTC
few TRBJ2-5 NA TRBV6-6 CASTPTGTQETQYF TGTGCCAGCACCCCGACAGGCACCCAAGAGACCCAGTACTTC
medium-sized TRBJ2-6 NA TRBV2 CASSDRGGGANVLTF TGTGCCAGCAGTGACAGGGGCGGCGGGGCCAACGTCCTGACTTTC
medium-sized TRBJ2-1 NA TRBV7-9 CASSLDSPPEQFF TGTGCCAGCAGCTTAGACAGCCCGCCGGAGCAGTTCTTC
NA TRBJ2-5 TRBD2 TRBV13 CASSLRAGAQETQYF TGTGCCAGCAGCTTACGAGCGGGGGCTCAAGAGACCCAGTACTTC
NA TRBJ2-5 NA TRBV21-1 CASSKARIYQETQYF TGTGCCAGCAGCAAAGCGCGGATCTACCAAGAGACCCAGTACTTC
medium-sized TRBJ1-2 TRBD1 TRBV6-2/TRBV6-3 CASSEDTGVAYGYTF TGTGCCAGCAGTGAAGATACAGGGGTGGCCTATGGCTACACCTTC
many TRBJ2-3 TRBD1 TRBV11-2 CASSRGQLSTDTQYF TGTGCCAGCAGCAGGGGACAGCTTAGCACAGATACGCAGTATTTT
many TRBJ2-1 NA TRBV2 CASTEQGHNEQFF TGTGCCAGCACAGAACAGGGCCACAATGAGCAGTTCTTC
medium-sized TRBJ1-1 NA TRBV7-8 CASSLVPRSLNTEAFF TGTGCCAGCAGCTTAGTTCCTCGATCCCTGAACACTGAAGCTTTCTTT
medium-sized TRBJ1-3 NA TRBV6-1 CASRLRGSGNTIYF TGTGCCAGCAGGCTAAGGGGCTCTGGAAACACCATATATTTT